Below, 7 T cell receptor beta chains from the same sample are listed, as sequenced in a study of OX40 agonist ivuxolimab in advanced cancers. Clones were read by immunoSEQ multiplex PCR, and TCRdb kept only the in-frame ones, dropping some. The sample has 90,000 to 100,000 clones; 87% are singletons. Source: CD4+ or CD8+ T cells sorted from blood, taken in a trial of the OX40 agonist ivuxolimab. The source of these receptors is an adult with an advanced solid tumor such as melanoma, head and neck, liver or kidney cancer.

The chain has TRBV15 and TRBJ1-4; D remains ambiguous. V dropped 5 bases and J dropped 5 bases, with 18 bases sitting between them. Germline V CDR1 and CDR2: LNHNV, YYDKDF (reference sequence). The length of the CDR3 is 16 residues. This chain's CDR3 is CATSSSLWYSNEKLFF. The DNA for the CDR3 is TGTGCCACCAGCTCCTCCTTGTGGTATTCAAATGAAAAACTGTTTTTT.

The chain employs TRBV6-6 and TRBJ1-1; the D is unclear. Trimming cost V 6 bases and J 7 bases, with 15 bases left between them. The CDR3 is made up of 13 amino acids. Germline assignment: CDR1 MNHNY and CDR2 SVGAGI (reference sequence). Written as DNA, the CDR3 is TGTGCCAGCAGCATTGGACCGCGGGGTGAAGCTTTCTTT. Its translation: CASSIGPRGEAFF.

The chain carries TRBV19 and TRBJ2-7, with 9 nucleotides matching TRBD1. The germline CDR1 and CDR2 sequences are LNHDA and SQIVND (reference sequence). The CDR3 consists of 15 residues. J lost 2 bases, V lost 6 bases, and 8 bases had no gene match. The CDR3 region is CASRPAGQGTYEQYF. The CDR3 nucleotides read TGTGCCAGTAGGCCAGCTGGACAGGGGACCTACGAGCAGTACTTC.

The CDR3 DNA is TGTGCCAGCAGTTATCAACCGGGAATTGGAACTGAAGCTTTCTTT. Its translation is CASSYQPGIGTEAFF. The gene calls are TRBV6-5 and TRBJ1-1, with D hard to call. The length of the CDR3 is 15 residues. V lost 3 bases and J lost 5, with 16 bases in between. Germline V CDR1 and CDR2: MNHEY, SVGAGI.

This clone occurred a few times. This chain connects TRBV5-1 to TRBJ1-1; tentative D call: TRBD1 (5 bases). V lost 2 bases to trimming and J lost 5 bases, with 10 bases between them. The germline CDR1 and CDR2 sequences are SGHRS and YFSETQ. CDR3 length: 13 amino acids. The CDR3 coding sequence is TGCGCCAGCAGCTTCTCCGGGGGGACTGAAGCTTTCTTT. Encoded protein: CASSFSGGTEAFF.

The rearrangement links TRBV6-1 to TRBJ1-4; 7 bases line up with TRBD1. CDR1 and CDR2 from the germline V gene are MNHNS and SASEGT. V shed 5 bases, J shed 7 bases, and the junction held 7 bases outside the gene matches. This CDR3 comprises 14 residues. The CDR3 reads CASSNRGGVEKLFF. CDR3 DNA: TGTGCCAGCAGTAACAGGGGAGGCGTTGAAAAACTGTTTTTT.

This chain connects TRBV15 to TRBJ1-1; D perhaps matches TRBD1 (6 bases). Germline CDR1 LNHNV, CDR2 YYDKDF (reference sequence). The germline V and J ends were trimmed by 5 bases and 7 bases, with 17 bases remaining between them. The CDR3 is 14 residues long. The CDR3 reads CATSARGGAGEAFF. The CDR3 DNA is TGTGCCACCAGCGCCCGGGGGGGGGCGGGTGAAGCTTTCTTT.